Below, 27 T cell receptor beta chains from the same sample are listed, as sequenced in a study of T-cell reconstitution after alpha-beta-depleted transplantation in children (dated by TCRdb to the mid-2010s). The library was obtained by PCR. The listed sequencing device is Illumina HiSeq 2500. Molecular barcoding was employed in the preparation of TCR libraries, with unique molecular identifiers being used to normalize TCRbeta repertoire quantification. TCRdb reprocessed the public reads (quality trimming at Q25 with fastp, clone calling with MiXCR) and kept in-frame beta chains. Every distinct CDR3 protein forms one entry, paired with its most common genes and DNA. The sample table contains some 500,000 distinct CDR3 sequences; only one count was recorded for approximately 20% of them. The ten top clones hold roughly 3.3% of the sample. The input for sequencing was PBMCs from the stem cell graft donor, taken from the stem cell graft. These receptors were collected from a human donor who donated a stem cell graft to a child with acute lymphoblastic leukemia.

This chain links TRBV5-1 with TRBJ2-6; D is ambiguous. Germline CDR1 SGHRS, CDR2 YFSETQ. The CDR3 loop spans 16 amino acids. Trimming removed 4 bases at V and 1 base at J, with 12 bases between. CDR3 bases: TGCGCCAGCAGCCCTGGAGACCCGTCTGGGGCCAACGTCCTGACTTTC. Translated: CASSPGDPSGANVLTF.

The chain has TRBV12-3 or TRBV12-4 and TRBJ2-3; D unresolved. The CDR3 consists of 14 residues. V was clipped by 3 bases and J by 1 base, with 8 bases between them. The DNA of the CDR3 is TGTGCCAGCAGTTTTGACACCGGCACAGATACGCAGTATTTT. It codes for CASSFDTGTDTQYF.

Remarks on this clonotype: Relative to the germline gene, one junction end is altered; a read error may explain this. The chain employs TRBV19 and TRBJ2-3; 12 positions agree with TRBD2. The CDR3 is 14 residues long. Germline values: CDR1 LNHDA, CDR2 SQIVND (reference sequence). As DNA, the CDR3 is TGTGCCAGTACCCTAGCGGGAGGGCCAGATGCGCAGTATTTT. Its protein product is CASTLAGGPDAQYF.

This clonotype was counted between two and nine times. The chain employs TRBV7-9 and TRBJ2-4; TRBD2 might be the D (6 bases). This CDR3 contains 16 residues. Germline V gene sequence: CDR1 SEHNR, CDR2 FQNEAQ (reference sequence). V was trimmed by 5 bases and J by 3 bases, leaving 17 bases between them. The CDR3 protein is CASSGLRRPGKNIQYF. The CDR3 DNA sequence: TGTGCCAGCAGCGGACTAAGGCGGCCCGGCAAAAACATTCAGTACTTC.

The genes are TRBV7-8 and TRBJ2-3, with D possibly TRBD1 on 5 matching bases. Trimming removed 3 bases at V and 2 bases at J, with 12 bases between. Germline V CDR1 and CDR2: SGHVS, FQNEAQ. CDR3 length: 15 residues. As DNA, the CDR3 is TGTGCCAGCAGCTTTGGGCCAGGGAACACAGATACGCAGTATTTT. Its protein product is CASSFGPGNTDTQYF.

CDR3 sequence reads: CASRNTGYHSAFF. CDR3 in DNA: TGTGCCAGCAGAAACACAGGATATCACTCAGCTTTCTTT. The chain carries TRBV6-1 and TRBJ1-1; possibly TRBD1 for D (5 bases). The CDR3 totals 13 residues. V lost 6 bases and J lost 10, with 18 bases in between. The germline V gene encodes CDR1 MNHNS and CDR2 SASEGT.

This clonotype was counted between two and nine times. The chain carries TRBV25-1 and TRBJ2-7, with D possibly TRBD2 on 6 matching bases. Germline V CDR1 and CDR2: MGHDK, SYGVNS. There are 15 residues in the CDR3. V shed 2 bases and J shed 1 base, with 12 bases lying between them. CDR3 sequence: CASSEGLGRSYEQYF. In DNA form, the CDR3 reads TGTGCCAGCAGTGAAGGTCTAGGGAGGTCCTACGAGCAGTACTTC.

This clonotype was observed a few times. For the CDR3, the DNA is TGTGCCAGCAGTTTTGGGACTAGCGGGGAAAATGAGCAGTTCTTC. As protein: CASSFGTSGENEQFF. The chain recombines TRBV12-3 or TRBV12-4 with TRBJ2-1, with 13 bases identical to TRBD2. This CDR3 region has 15 residues. V lost 3 bases and J lost 7; bases outside the gene matches: 3.

The rearrangement links TRBV5-1 to TRBJ1-2; 7 bases are shared with TRBD1. The CDR3 is 14 residues long. Per germline, CDR1 SGHRS and CDR2 YFSETQ. V was clipped by 4 bases and J by 7 bases; unmatched bases: 10. The CDR3 here is CASSETYRGSGYTF. The CDR3 bases are TGCGCCAGCAGCGAGACCTACAGGGGCTCTGGCTACACCTTC. Together with reference TRBV5-1 and TRBJ1-2, the CDR3 gives the full variable domain: KAGVTQTPRYLIKTRGQQVTLSCSPISGHRSVSWYQQTPGQGLQFLFEYFSETQRNKGNFPGRFSGRQFSNSRSEMNVSTLELGDSALYLCASSETYRGSGYTFGSGTRLTVV.

The chain recombines TRBV7-3 with TRBJ2-1; 7 bases line up with TRBD2. CDR3 length equals 15 residues. Germline loops: CDR1 SGHTA, CDR2 FQGTGA. V shed 5 bases and J 4 bases; nucleotides not matched to a gene: 8. The CDR3 DNA is TGTGCCAGCAGCCCCGGACTAGTCCTTTACAATGAGCAGTTCTTC. Encoded protein: CASSPGLVLYNEQFF. Full variable domain (missing parts from reference TRBV7-3 and TRBJ2-1): GAGVSQTPSNKVTEKGKYVELRCDPISGHTALYWYRQSLGQGPEFLIYFQGTGAADDSGLPNDRFFAVRPEGSVSTLKIQRTERGDSAVYLCASSPGLVLYNEQFFGPGTRLTVL.

This clonotype was counted a few times. The rearrangement links TRBV27 to TRBJ1-2; 9 nucleotides line up with TRBD1. Germline lookup yields CDR1 MNHEY and CDR2 SMNVEV (reference sequence). The CDR3 loop spans 15 amino acids. J lost 2 bases, V lost 4 bases, and 5 bases had no gene match. CDR3 amino acids: CASSYGGQGNYGYTF. The CDR3 region has the DNA TGTGCCAGCAGTTACGGGGGACAGGGAAACTATGGCTACACCTTC.

This clonotype was seen a few times. The gene calls are TRBV7-3 and TRBJ1-1, with D possibly matching TRBD1 (5 bases). The CDR3 length is 16 residues. The germline gives CDR1 SGHTA, CDR2 FQGTGA. Trimming took 5 bases from V and 4 from J, leaving 20 bases between them. Written as DNA, the CDR3 is TGTGCCAGCAGCCCCGAAGGAGGGGCTGGAGGCACTGAAGCTTTCTTT. It codes for CASSPEGGAGGTEAFF.

This chain connects TRBV7-7 to TRBJ2-2, with 13 bases lining up with TRBD2. The CDR3 contains 19 residues. Germline V gene sequence: CDR1 SSHAT, CDR2 FNYEAQ (reference sequence). With 5 bases clipped from V and 0 bases from J, the junction kept 9 bases outside the gene matches. The CDR3 DNA sequence: TGTGCCAGCAGCGAGGGGACTAGCGGGATATATTCGAACACCGGGGAGCTGTTTTTT. It codes for CASSEGTSGIYSNTGELFF.

This clonotype was detected only a few times. The chain couples TRBV6-1 to TRBJ1-6, with D possibly matching TRBD1 (5 bases). CDR1 and CDR2 from the germline V gene are MNHNS and SASEGT. Deletions cut 8 bases from V and 3 bases from J, with 17 bases between. This CDR3 comprises 16 residues. CDR3 loop: CASCTTEGFYNSPLHF. The CDR3 DNA reads TGTGCCAGCTGTACCACCGAGGGGTTCTATAATTCACCCCTCCACTTT.

In this sample, this clonotype turned up a few times. This chain connects TRBV12-3 or TRBV12-4 to TRBJ2-1, with D tentatively TRBD2 (5 bases). The germline V and J ends were trimmed by 1 base and 0 bases, with 19 bases remaining between them. The CDR3 runs to 19 residues. CDR3 coding DNA: TGTGCCAGCAGTTTAGAAACGGGGTCCACCTTAAGCTCCTACAATGAGCAGTTCTTC. Protein sequence: CASSLETGSTLSSYNEQFF.

This clonotype was recorded a few times. The chain joins TRBV5-6 to TRBJ1-1; TRBD1 matches at 9 bases. Germline CDR1 and CDR2: SGHDT and YYEEEE. CDR3 length equals 14 residues. V was clipped by 0 bases and J by 11 bases; unmatched bases: 8. In nucleotides, the CDR3 is TGTGCCAGCAGCTTGGGGGACAGGGTGCCAATGGCTTTCTTT. Protein product: CASSLGDRVPMAFF.

This clonotype was found a few times. The rearrangement links TRBV12-3 or TRBV12-4 to TRBJ1-2, with D perhaps TRBD1 (5 bases). V shed 5 bases and J shed 4 bases, with 14 bases lying between them. There are 14 residues in the CDR3. CDR3 in DNA: TGTGCCAGCAGTCCGGTGTTTAGGGGCTATGGCTACACCTTC. This translates into CASSPVFRGYGYTF.

The chain links TRBV10-3 to TRBJ2-1; 8 positions agree with TRBD1. The germline V gene has CDR1 ENHRY and CDR2 SYGVKD. Trimming cost V 6 bases and J 4 bases; bases outside gene matches: 8. CDR3 length equals 15 residues. The CDR3 reads CAIRGPGQEYNEQFF. DNA for the CDR3: TGTGCCATCAGGGGTCCGGGACAGGAATACAATGAGCAGTTCTTC.

This clonotype was found a few times. The V call is TRBV5-1, the J call TRBJ2-1; 12 nucleotides align to TRBD2. CDR1 and CDR2 from the germline V gene are SGHRS and YFSETQ. CDR3 length: 17 residues. Trimming at V came to 0 bases and at J to 4 bases, leaving 5 bases not matched to a gene. The CDR3 here is CASSLVPGLAGYNEQFF. The CDR3 nucleotides read TGCGCCAGCAGCTTGGTCCCGGGACTAGCGGGTTACAATGAGCAGTTCTTC.

This clonotype has only a few counts. The chain has TRBV7-9 and TRBJ2-1; 11 nucleotides match TRBD2. The germline V gene has CDR1 SEHNR and CDR2 FQNEAQ (reference sequence). The CDR3 covers 15 residues. V gave up 5 bases and J gave up 6 bases; unmatched junction bases: 6. The chain's CDR3 is CASSPLAGEFNEQFF. The CDR3 region has the DNA TGTGCCAGCAGCCCACTAGCGGGGGAATTCAATGAGCAGTTCTTC.

This clonotype was picked up a small number of times. DNA of the CDR3: TGTGCCAGCCCCAGGGAAGGGTACTTC. It is translated as CASPREGYF. This sequence joins TRBV25-1 and TRBJ2-7; D might be TRBD1 (5 bases). The length of the CDR3 is 9 residues. With 8 bases removed from V and 12 bases from J, the gap between germline ends came to 11 bases. In germline, CDR1 is MGHDK, CDR2 SYGVNS.

This sequence joins TRBV20-1 and TRBJ2-1, with D tentatively TRBD2 (7 bases). Trimming removed 6 bases from V and 0 bases from J, with 27 bases in between. Germline V gives CDR1 DFQATT, CDR2 SNEGSKA (reference sequence). The CDR3 runs 19 residues. CDR3 nucleotides: TGCAGTGCGACGACCGAGGAGGGGGACGGGGGGAGCTCCTACAATGAGCAGTTCTTC. Amino acids: CSATTEEGDGGSSYNEQFF.

This rearrangement joins TRBV12-3 or TRBV12-4 to TRBJ2-3; maybe TRBD2 (6 bases). The CDR3 has 15 amino acids. The V end lost 6 bases, the J end lost 1 base, and 14 bases lay between the germline ends. The CDR3 here is CASSTWRDGTDTQYF. The CDR3 DNA is TGTGCCAGCAGCACCTGGAGGGACGGCACAGATACGCAGTATTTT.

V gene TRBV4-2 combines with J gene TRBJ2-3; 9 nucleotides match TRBD2. Germline-derived CDR1 and CDR2 are LGHNA and YNFKEQ. V shed 4 bases and J 6 bases; nucleotides not matched to a gene: 11. The CDR3 runs to 16 residues. CDR3 bases: TGTGCCAGCAGCCCCCGGGCGCGGGAGGGGGCGGATACGCAGTATTTT. Encoded protein: CASSPRAREGADTQYF.

This chain uses TRBV9 with TRBJ2-7; 8 bases align to TRBD1. This CDR3 has 15 amino acids. The germline V gene has CDR1 SGDLS and CDR2 YYNGEE. J gave up 2 bases and V 0 bases, and 4 bases lay outside the gene matches. This CDR3 is CASSVGGTGPYEQYF. The CDR3 nucleotides are TGTGCCAGCAGCGTAGGGGGGACAGGACCCTACGAGCAGTACTTC.

This clonotype was picked up many times. The chain is built from TRBV5-1 and TRBJ1-1, with 7 bases fitting TRBD1. The CDR3 has 18 residues. CDR1 SGHRS and CDR2 YFSETQ come from the germline V gene. V lost 4 bases and J lost 0; bases outside the gene matches: 15. The CDR3 region has the DNA TGCGCCAGCAGCGCAAACCCGGGACAGCTTACCATGAACACTGAAGCTTTCTTT. Amino acids: CASSANPGQLTMNTEAFF.

This chain uses TRBV5-1 with TRBJ2-2; perhaps TRBD2 as D (5 bases). Germline V CDR1 and CDR2: SGHRS, YFSETQ. V was trimmed by 6 bases and J by 0 bases, leaving 12 bases between them. This CDR3 has 15 residues. The CDR3 loop is CASKLAGPNTGELFF. The CDR3 DNA reads as TGCGCCAGCAAATTGGCGGGTCCGAACACCGGGGAGCTGTTTTTT.